Presented here are 14 T cell receptor beta chains from one specimen sequenced in a study of T-cell reconstitution after alpha-beta-depleted transplantation in children. TCRbeta library construction was performed incorporating unique molecular identifiers. One entry per CDR3 protein results from TCRdb running MiXCR on the PCR reads. The sample lists 150,000 to 250,000 distinct CDR3 sequences, roughly 6% occurring once. The sample was PBMCs, taken before TCRalphabeta/CD19-depleted stem cell transplant. Receptors were obtained from a girl in the first two years of life with combined immunodeficiency, due to receive a stem cell transplant.

This clonotype came up many times. The chain carries TRBV7-3 and TRBJ2-3, with TRBD1 identical over 8 bases. The trim removed 3 bases at V and 4 bases at J, leaving 0 bases unmatched. The CDR3 runs to 13 residues. Germline V gene lookup returns CDR1 SGHTA and CDR2 FQGTGA. As DNA, the CDR3 is TGTGCCAGCAGCTTGACAGGGGCAGATACGCAGTATTTT. Its protein product is CASSLTGADTQYF.

This clonotype was detected many times. The J gene is TRBJ2-7, the V gene TRBV18, with D unresolved. The V gene's germline CDR1 is KGHSH and CDR2 LQKENI. V shed 3 bases and J shed 5 bases, with 23 bases lying between them. The CDR3 has 17 residues. CDR3 sequence reads: CASSPWRESSIGHEQYF. The CDR3 region has the DNA TGTGCCAGCTCACCGTGGAGAGAGTCCTCGATAGGTCACGAGCAGTACTTC.

This clonotype has at least ten counts. The chain is built from TRBV9 and TRBJ2-7; D unclear. The V gene's germline CDR1 is SGDLS and CDR2 YYNGEE. V was clipped by 4 bases and J by 2 bases, with 13 bases between them. CDR3 size: 14 residues. CDR3 coding DNA: TGTGCCAGCAGCCCGGATGCGACCCCCTACGAGCAGTACTTC. This sequence encodes CASSPDATPYEQYF.

This sequence joins TRBV11-3 and TRBJ2-5; D is uncertain. CDR1 is SGHNT and CDR2 is YENEEA in the germline V gene. V dropped 5 bases and J dropped 2 bases, with 6 bases sitting between them. The CDR3 covers 12 residues. DNA of the CDR3: TGTGCCAGCAGCGAGCTTCAAGAGACCCAGTACTTC. Amino acid sequence: CASSELQETQYF. Complete variable domain (other parts from reference TRBV11-3 and TRBJ2-5): EAGVVQSPRYKIIEKKQPVAFWCNPISGHNTLYWYLQNLGQGPELLIRYENEEAVDDSQLPKDRFSAERLKGVDSTLKIQPAELGDSAVYLCASSELQETQYFGPGTRLLVL.

This clonotype was observed at least ten times. The rearrangement uses TRBV7-9 and TRBJ2-5, with 8 nucleotides matching TRBD1. Losses at the gene ends were 5 bases for V and 5 bases for J; bases not matched to a gene: 4. The CDR3 runs to 13 residues. Germline V gene sequence: CDR1 SEHNR, CDR2 FQNEAQ (reference sequence). The CDR3, as DNA: TGTGCCAGCAGCCCGAGGGACAGGGAGACCCAGTACTTC. Its translation: CASSPRDRETQYF.

This clonotype was seen a few times. The rearrangement uses TRBV19 and TRBJ2-3, with a weak D call TRBD2 (6 bases). CDR3 length: 15 amino acids. V shed 8 bases and J shed 4 bases, with 19 bases lying between them. Germline assignment: CDR1 LNHDA and CDR2 SQIVND (reference sequence). The CDR3 DNA follows: TGTGCCAGTCGGGTGCTAGGGGAGGACGCAGATACGCAGTATTTT. Protein product: CASRVLGEDADTQYF.

This clonotype was seen at least ten times. The gene calls are TRBV4-3 and TRBJ2-1; 9 nucleotides align to TRBD1. The trim removed 6 bases at V and 5 bases at J, leaving 11 bases unmatched. Looked up from germline, CDR1 is LGHNA and CDR2 is YSLEER. CDR3 length equals 16 residues. In DNA, the CDR3 is TGCGCCAGCAGTCTATCGGGACAGGGCTATAACAATGAGCAGTTCTTC. This translates into CASSLSGQGYNNEQFF.

This clonotype was observed a handful of times. V is TRBV7-2 and J is TRBJ2-7; D is unclear. The germline CDR1 and CDR2 sequences are SGHTA and FQGNSA. This CDR3 is 12 amino acids long. V shed 4 bases and J shed 0 bases, with 4 bases lying between them. CDR3 protein: CASSSFSYEQYF. For the CDR3, the DNA is TGTGCCAGCAGCTCGTTCTCCTACGAGCAGTACTTC.

This clonotype was recorded at least ten times. The V and J genes are TRBV7-8 and TRBJ2-7, with D possibly TRBD1 on 5 matching bases. The germline gives CDR1 SGHVS, CDR2 FQNEAQ. V was pared by 1 base and J by 6 bases, with 13 bases between. This CDR3 is built from 14 residues. In DNA, the CDR3 is TGTGCCAGCAGCTTAGTTGGTCAGGGTGGCGAGCAGTACTTC. Amino acid sequence: CASSLVGQGGEQYF.

In this sample, this clonotype turned up many times. The V gene is TRBV12-5, the J gene TRBJ2-7; D is possibly TRBD2 (5 bases). The V and J ends lost 3 bases and 5 bases respectively, with 14 bases between them. The CDR3 has 14 residues. The V gene's germline CDR1 is LGHNT and CDR2 FRNRAP. This CDR3 reads CASGFPGITDEQYF. The CDR3 DNA is TGTGCTAGTGGTTTTCCCGGGATCACGGACGAGCAGTACTTC.

This clonotype was observed many times. The chain employs TRBV11-2 and TRBJ2-1, with no clear D. Germline V lookup: CDR1 SGHAT, CDR2 FQNNGV. Trimming stripped 4 bases from V and 13 bases from J, with 17 bases between. CDR3 size: 13 residues. The CDR3 spells CASSSSSAQPQFF. The CDR3 DNA follows: TGTGCCAGCAGCTCCAGTTCGGCCCAACCACAGTTCTTC. The full variable domain, in which reference TRBV11-2 and TRBJ2-1 provide the parts outside the CDR3, is EAGVAQSPRYKIIEKRQSVAFWCNPISGHATLYWYQQILGQGPKLLIQFQNNGVVDDSQLPKDRFSAERLKGVDSTLKIQPAKLEDSAVYLCASSSSSAQPQFFGPGTRLTVL.

The sample holds many counts of this clonotype. This chain connects TRBV11-2 to TRBJ2-1; maybe TRBD2 (6 bases). There are 15 residues in the CDR3. Germline V gives CDR1 SGHAT, CDR2 FQNNGV. V was pared by 8 bases and J by 4 bases, with 18 bases between. Written as DNA, the CDR3 is TGTGCCAGCGGATCGGACGGGAGTGGTTACAATGAGCAGTTCTTC. This gives the protein CASGSDGSGYNEQFF.

V gene TRBV13 combines with J gene TRBJ2-5; TRBD2 matches at 8 bases. Trimming cost V 2 bases and J 4 bases; bases outside gene matches: 3. CDR3 size: 14 residues. The germline CDR1 and CDR2 sequences are PRHDT and FYEKMQ (reference sequence). The CDR3, as DNA: TGTGCCAGCAGCTTAATCCTAGCGGGAGAGACCCAGTACTTC. Protein sequence: CASSLILAGETQYF.

This clonotype was counted ten times or more. The chain couples TRBV12-3 or TRBV12-4 to TRBJ1-1; maybe TRBD1 (6 bases). The CDR3 runs 15 residues. Between the trimmed V and J ends, which lost 3 bases and 1 base, there was a span of 12 bases. DNA of the CDR3: TGTGCCAGCAGTTTTCCGGGACACCCGAACACTGAAGCTTTCTTT. Its protein is CASSFPGHPNTEAFF.